The clone carrying this T cell receptor (beta chain) occurred a few times. The study made its TCR cDNA through 5'RACE template switching. That step introduced a universal primer site along with UMIs. TCRdb re-called the 5' RACE reads with MiXCR, one entry per CDR3 protein. The sample consists of about 96,000 distinct CDR3 sequences, 7.5% to 10% of them appearing once. CDR3 length equals 15 residues. Trimming at V came to 0 bases and at J to 4 bases, leaving 5 bases not matched to a gene. Germline V lookup: CDR1 MGHRA, CDR2 YSYEKL. The sample originates from a study of T cells after yellow fever vaccination. The wider study: In the case of low-cell-number fractions, SMART-Seq v4 Ultra Low Input was used for preparation. Notes on the study in general: Clones from primary vaccination mostly reappeared after the booster (96% CD4, over 85% CD8). Highly abundant clonotypes carried over from the bulk population could end up in FACS-sorted repertoires as contaminants.

The receptor was isolated from a man in his late teens or twenties who received the YFV17D yellow fever vaccine. The V call is TRBV4-1, the J call TRBJ1-1; TRBD1 matches at 7 bases. Here the sequenced sample was CD8+ T cells not binding an NS4B(214-222) dextramer, sorted from PBMCs, taken less than 16 days after the first yellow fever vaccination. The CDR3 nucleotides are TGCGCCAGCAGCCAAGATACAGGGGTTGGCACTGAAGCTTTCTTT. Amino acid sequence: CASSQDTGVGTEAFF.